This TCR beta chain originates from a study of cytomegalovirus exposure and HLA in healthy donors. Overall study results and limits: For cytomegalovirus status, the classifier reportedly gave diagnoses with high specificity and sensitivity.

Notes on this clone: What it binds is not known.

Method: immunoSEQ multiplex PCR; TCRdb's copy keeps in-frame clones and lacks some. The top ten hold roughly 0.75% of the sample, which has about 360,000 clones, 86% seen once. The material sequenced was PBMCs. The clonotype was recovered from a woman aged 18-35 years in good health and CMV-seronegative.

CDR3 sequence (DNA): TGTGCCAGCAGGCTGGCAGGGTCTGGGGCCAACGTCCTGACTTTC. This gives the protein CASRLAGSGANVLTF. This chain links TRBV6-1 with TRBJ2-6; possible D gene TRBD1, 5 bases. The V and J ends lost 6 bases and 1 base respectively, with 10 bases between them. Germline assignment: CDR1 MNHNS and CDR2 SASEGT. The length of the CDR3 is 15 residues.